This T cell receptor beta chain emerged from a study of shared clonotypes between healthy human individuals (TCRdb year 2020). About the full investigation: A couple of women and three men aged 18 to 49 years were included in the cohort. To increase sequencing depth and limit assay-specific biases, TCR repertoire library preparation and sequencing were carried out by different laboratories using diverse techniques. For each donor, CD4 naive and CD4 memory were each given three plates, CD8 naive was given two plates, and CD8 memory was given one plate. The study deeply sequenced blood TCR repertoires of about 5 healthy adults to estimate repertoire size and the extent of clonotype sharing between individuals. Leukapheresis yielded between about 0.9 and 10 billion PBMCs per donor. General conclusions and limits of the study: Incomplete sequencing was indicated by rarefaction of sorted-subset datasets, despite the large sequencing depth. Pairwise subsampling indicated that sequencing depth was expected to affect the degree of clonotype sharing among donors. Sampling was restricted to blood, and TCR repertoires in tissue are likely to differ from TCR repertoires in blood. Naive subsets generally had larger estimated clonotype richness than memory subsets. Because the study included only a small number of donors, the genetic and exposure-history diversity represented was limited. Sharing across a handful of donors was observed for approximately 5% of naive CD4, less than 4% of naive CD8, 2% to 2.5% of memory CD4, and about 0.4% of memory CD8 clonotypes. Clonotypes shared by all four sorted-subset donors showed higher generation probabilities than non-shared clonotypes.

CD8 naive samples were obtained by positive selection for CCR7 among CD45RO-negative cells, yielding a CD45RA+CCR7+ population from which TemRA cells were excluded. Donors were healthy HIV-negative adults with no recently reported acute infections or vaccinations. Every donor was a Caucasian adult residing in Nashville, Tennessee, USA. After blood collection by leukapheresis, PBMCs were isolated using Ficoll-Histopaque density gradient centrifugation and then cryopreserved in the vapor phase of liquid nitrogen. Analytical flow cytometry was used to check the purity and quantity of each magnetically sorted T cell population. Each sorted fraction had its genomic DNA isolated and then quantified by UV absorbance on a Nanodrop 2000c. Using the deep immunoSEQ assay, TCR CDR3 regions were amplified from genomic DNA by multiplex PCR. For each cell subset, the extracted genomic DNA was distributed evenly across all wells of several immunoSEQ 96-well plates, and each plate served as one replicate. For sorted subsets, around 0.2 ug genomic DNA, equal to 25,000 to 35,000 T cell genomes, was loaded into each replicate PCR. Purified libraries were measured with a Qubit 3.0 fluorometer, size-checked on a Bioanalyzer 2100, and measured again with the KAPA Library Quantification kit. Each immunoSEQ 96-well plate was sequenced on its own single-read 150-cycle Illumina NextSeq 550 flow cell. Regarding the original processing steps: Because the immunoSEQ output included only junctional sequences and no quality scores, the filtering could not be the same as the filtering used for full-length reads. To assign V/J genes and CDR3, sequences were annotated using PyIR, a Python wrapper for IgBLAST v1.9, with IMGT germline references. Reads with weak V/J assignments (E-value above 1e-6), missing CDR3, stop codons, out-of-frame junctions, or ambiguous translated residues were removed. A V3J clonotype was defined by an identical inferred V gene, J gene, and CDR3 amino acid sequence. To compute the percentage overlap between repertoires, the number of shared unique clonotypes was divided by the size of the smaller repertoire. Three approaches were used to assess repertoire richness: RTK rarefaction, the Chao1 estimator, and Recon v2.1 estimates of unobserved clonotypes. OLGA was used to compute generation probabilities for all TCRbeta clonotypes that the gDNA method yielded from a handful of donors. Drawn from immuneACCESS, this table holds only the in-frame rearrangements with V and J called that TCRdb kept. Clones are partly lost; checked studies trace under half to an unresolved V gene and leave the rest unexplained. V and J calls and clone size are those listed in that table; D and trimming were worked out from the DNA. This sample holds roughly 550,000 clones; 95% were observed only once. 0.095% to 0.12% of the sample is held by the ten biggest clonotypes.

V is cut back by 4 bases and J by 6 bases, with 8 bases in the junction unmatched. Via the germline V gene (reference sequence), CDR1 is SGHKS and CDR2 YYEKEE. The CDR3 covers 15 residues, taking in both the cysteine and the phenylalanine. Left in the record is the CDR3 DNA by itself, 45 bases read in frame from the first base. On this clone itself: No cognate antigen has been identified for it. The input lacks base qualities; no much larger clone sits a single base away.

The origin of this receptor is a woman aged 25 to 45 in good health. The specimen sequenced was naive CD8+ T cells sorted from blood. The meaning of the sample's cell subset or site label: CD45RA+CCR7+. The rearrangement combines TRBV5-5 with TRBJ2-1; TRBD2 aligns with 9 central bases. The DNA sequence is as follows: TGTGCCAGCAGCCCGATAGCGGGAGAGGTCAATGAGCAGTTCTTC. Translation gives CASSPIAGEVNEQFF.